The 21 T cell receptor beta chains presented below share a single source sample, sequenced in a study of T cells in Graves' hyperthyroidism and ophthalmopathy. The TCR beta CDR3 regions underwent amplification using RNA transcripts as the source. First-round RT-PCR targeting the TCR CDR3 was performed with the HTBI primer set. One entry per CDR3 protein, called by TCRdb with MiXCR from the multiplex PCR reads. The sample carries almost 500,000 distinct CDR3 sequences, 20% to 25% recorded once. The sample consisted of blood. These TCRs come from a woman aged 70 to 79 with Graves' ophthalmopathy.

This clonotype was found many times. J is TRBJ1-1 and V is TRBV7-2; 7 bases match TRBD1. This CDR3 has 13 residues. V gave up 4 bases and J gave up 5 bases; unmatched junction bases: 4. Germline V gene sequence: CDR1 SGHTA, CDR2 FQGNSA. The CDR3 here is CASSSQGVTEAFF. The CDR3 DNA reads TGTGCCAGCAGCTCCCAGGGGGTAACTGAAGCTTTCTTT.

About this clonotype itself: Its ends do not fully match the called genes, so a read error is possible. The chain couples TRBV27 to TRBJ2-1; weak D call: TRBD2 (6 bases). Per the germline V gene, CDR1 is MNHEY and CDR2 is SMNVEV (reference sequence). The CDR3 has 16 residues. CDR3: CASGLPPSVSYNEQLF. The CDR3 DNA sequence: TGTGCCAGCGGATTGCCCCCTAGCGTCTCCTACAATGAGCAGCTCTTC.

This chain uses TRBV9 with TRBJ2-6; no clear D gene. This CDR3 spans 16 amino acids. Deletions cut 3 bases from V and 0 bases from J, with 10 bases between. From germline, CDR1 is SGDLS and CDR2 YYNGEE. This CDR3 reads CASSADGFSGANVLTF. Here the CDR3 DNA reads TGTGCCAGCAGCGCGGACGGGTTCTCTGGGGCCAACGTCCTGACTTTC.

This CDR3 reads CASSQREMSEAFF. In DNA, the CDR3 is TGTGCCAGCAGCCAAAGGGAAATGTCTGAAGCTTTCTTT. This chain links TRBV7-9 with TRBJ1-1, with D uncertain. Germline V lookup: CDR1 SEHNR, CDR2 FQNEAQ (reference sequence). The CDR3 spans 13 residues. Trimming took off 5 bases at V and 6 bases at J, with 13 bases between the two ends.

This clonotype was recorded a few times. The CDR3 bases are TGCAGTGCTAGGCCTAGCGACTCCCGAGGGAGAGATACGCAGTATTTT. Protein product: CSARPSDSRGRDTQYF. The chain employs TRBV20-1 and TRBJ2-3; D perhaps matches TRBD2 (6 bases). From germline, CDR1 is DFQATT and CDR2 SNEGSKA (reference sequence). The V and J ends lost 3 bases and 5 bases respectively, with 21 bases between them. The CDR3 runs 16 residues.

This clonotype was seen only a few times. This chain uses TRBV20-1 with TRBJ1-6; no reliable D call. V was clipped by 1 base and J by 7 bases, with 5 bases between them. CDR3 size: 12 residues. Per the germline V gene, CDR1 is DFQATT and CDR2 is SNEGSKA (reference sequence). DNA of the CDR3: TGCAGTGCTAGAGCGAGAAATTCACCCCTCCACTTT. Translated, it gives CSARARNSPLHF.

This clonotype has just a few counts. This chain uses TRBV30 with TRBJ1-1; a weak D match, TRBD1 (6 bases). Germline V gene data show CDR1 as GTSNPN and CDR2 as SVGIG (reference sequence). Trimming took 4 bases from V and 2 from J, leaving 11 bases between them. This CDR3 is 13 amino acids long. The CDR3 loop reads CAWTNRANTEAFF. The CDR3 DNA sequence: TGTGCCTGGACGAACAGGGCTAACACTGAAGCTTTCTTT.

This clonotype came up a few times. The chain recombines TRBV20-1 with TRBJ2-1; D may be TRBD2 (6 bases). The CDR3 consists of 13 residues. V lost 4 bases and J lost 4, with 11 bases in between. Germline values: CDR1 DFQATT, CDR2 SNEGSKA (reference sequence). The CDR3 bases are TGCAGTGCTAATACTAGCCCGTACAATGAGCAGTTCTTC. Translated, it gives CSANTSPYNEQFF.

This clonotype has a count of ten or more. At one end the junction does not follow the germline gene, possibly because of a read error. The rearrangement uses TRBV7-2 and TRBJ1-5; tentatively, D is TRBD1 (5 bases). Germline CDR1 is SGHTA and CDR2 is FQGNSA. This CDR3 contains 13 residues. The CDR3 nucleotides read TGCGCCAGCAGCCCGAGGGGAGACCAGCCCCAGCATTTT. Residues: CASSPRGDQPQHF. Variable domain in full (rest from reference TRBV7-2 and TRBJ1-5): GAGVSQSPSNKVTEKGKDVELRCDPISGHTALYWYRQSLGQGLEFLIYFQGNSAPDKSGLPSDRFSAERTGGSVSTLTIQRTQQEDSAVYLCASSPRGDQPQHFGDGTRLSIL.

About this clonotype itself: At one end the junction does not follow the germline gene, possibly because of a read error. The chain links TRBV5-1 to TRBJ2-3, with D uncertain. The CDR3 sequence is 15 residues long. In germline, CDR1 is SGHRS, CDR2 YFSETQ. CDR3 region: CASRSSRLSTDTQYF. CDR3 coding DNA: TGTGCCAGCAGGTCCTCGCGTCTGAGCACAGATACGCAGTATTTT. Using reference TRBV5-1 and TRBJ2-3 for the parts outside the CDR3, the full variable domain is KAGVTQTPRYLIKTRGQQVTLSCSPISGHRSVSWYQQTPGQGLQFLFEYFSETQRNKGNFPGRFSGRQFSNSRSEMNVSTLELGDSALYLCASRSSRLSTDTQYFGPGTRLTVL.

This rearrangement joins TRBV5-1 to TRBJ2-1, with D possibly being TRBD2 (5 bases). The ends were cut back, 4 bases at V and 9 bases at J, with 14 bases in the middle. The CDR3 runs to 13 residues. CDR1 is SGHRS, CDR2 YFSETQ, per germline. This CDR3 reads CASSPLPEGEQFF. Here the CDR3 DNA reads TGCGCCAGCAGCCCACTTCCAGAGGGTGAGCAGTTCTTC.

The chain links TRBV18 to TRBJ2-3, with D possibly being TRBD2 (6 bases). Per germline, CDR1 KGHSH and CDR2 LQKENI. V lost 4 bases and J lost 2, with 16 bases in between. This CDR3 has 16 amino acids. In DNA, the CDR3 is TGTGCCAGCTCACTATTCGGCGGGGCGACCACAGATACGCAGTATTTT. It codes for CASSLFGGATTDTQYF.

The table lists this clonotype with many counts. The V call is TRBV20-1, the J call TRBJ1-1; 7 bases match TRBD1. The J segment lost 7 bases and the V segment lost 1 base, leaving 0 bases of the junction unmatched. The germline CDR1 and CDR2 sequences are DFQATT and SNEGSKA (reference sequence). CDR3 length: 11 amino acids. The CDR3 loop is CSARGDSEAFF. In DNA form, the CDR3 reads TGCAGTGCTAGAGGGGACAGTGAAGCTTTCTTT.

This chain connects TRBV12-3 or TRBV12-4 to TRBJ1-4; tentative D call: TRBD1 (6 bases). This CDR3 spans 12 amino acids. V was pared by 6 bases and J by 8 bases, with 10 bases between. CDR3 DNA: TGTGCCAGCAGAGAGGGGGAGGAAAAACTGTTTTTT. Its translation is CASREGEEKLFF.

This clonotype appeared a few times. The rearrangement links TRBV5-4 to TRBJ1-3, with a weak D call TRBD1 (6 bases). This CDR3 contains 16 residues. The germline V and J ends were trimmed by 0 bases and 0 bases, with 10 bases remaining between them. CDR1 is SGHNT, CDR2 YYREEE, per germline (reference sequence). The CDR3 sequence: CASSLGGRGSGNTIYF. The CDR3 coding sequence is TGTGCCAGCAGCTTGGGGGGGCGGGGCTCTGGAAACACCATATATTTT.

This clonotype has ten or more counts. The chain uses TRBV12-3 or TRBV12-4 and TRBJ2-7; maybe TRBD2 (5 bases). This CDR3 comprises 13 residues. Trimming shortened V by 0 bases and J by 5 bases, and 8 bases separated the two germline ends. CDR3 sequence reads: CASSLARRHEQYF. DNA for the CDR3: TGTGCCAGCAGTTTAGCGCGGAGGCACGAGCAGTACTTC.

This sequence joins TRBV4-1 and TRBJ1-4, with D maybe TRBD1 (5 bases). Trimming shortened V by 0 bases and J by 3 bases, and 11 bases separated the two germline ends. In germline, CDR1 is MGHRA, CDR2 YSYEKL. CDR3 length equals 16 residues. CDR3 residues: CASSQDWRGANEKLFF. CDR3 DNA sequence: TGCGCCAGCAGCCAAGATTGGCGGGGGGCTAATGAAAAACTGTTTTTT.

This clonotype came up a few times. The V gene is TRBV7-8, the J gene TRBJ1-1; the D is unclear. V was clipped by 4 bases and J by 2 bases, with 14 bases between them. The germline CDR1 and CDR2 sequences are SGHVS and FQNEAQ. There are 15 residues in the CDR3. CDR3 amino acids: CASSSSGKVNTEAFF. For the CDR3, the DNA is TGTGCCAGCAGCTCTTCTGGGAAGGTTAACACTGAAGCTTTCTTT.

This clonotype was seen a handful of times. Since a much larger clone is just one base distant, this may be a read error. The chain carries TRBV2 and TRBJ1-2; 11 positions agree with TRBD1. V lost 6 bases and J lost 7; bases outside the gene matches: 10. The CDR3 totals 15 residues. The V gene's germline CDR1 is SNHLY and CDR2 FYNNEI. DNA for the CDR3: TGTGCCAGCAGGCCTCTAGGACAGGGGGCGAGTGGCTACACCTTC. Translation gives CASRPLGQGASGYTF. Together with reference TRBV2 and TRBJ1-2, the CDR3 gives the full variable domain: EPEVTQTPSHQVTQMGQEVILRCVPISNHLYFYWYRQILGQKVEFLVSFYNNEISEKSEIFDDQFSVERPDGSNFTLKIRSTKLEDSAMYFCASRPLGQGASGYTFGSGTRLTVV.

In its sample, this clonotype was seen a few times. In nucleotides, the CDR3 is TGTGCCAGCCAAGAGAGGGCAGGTGAGCAGTTCTTC. Translated, it gives CASQERAGEQFF. The rearrangement joins TRBV2 to TRBJ2-1; D is perhaps TRBD2 (5 bases). CDR1 SNHLY and CDR2 FYNNEI come from the germline V gene. This CDR3 region has 12 residues. The germline V and J ends were trimmed by 8 bases and 9 bases, with 14 bases remaining between them.

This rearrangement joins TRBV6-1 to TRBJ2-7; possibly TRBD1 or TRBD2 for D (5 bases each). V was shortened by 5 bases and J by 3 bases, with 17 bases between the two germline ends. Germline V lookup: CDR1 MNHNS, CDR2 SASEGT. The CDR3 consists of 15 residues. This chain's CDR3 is CASSYSSGDLYEQYF. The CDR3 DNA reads TGTGCCAGCAGTTATAGCTCTGGGGACCTCTACGAGCAGTACTTC.